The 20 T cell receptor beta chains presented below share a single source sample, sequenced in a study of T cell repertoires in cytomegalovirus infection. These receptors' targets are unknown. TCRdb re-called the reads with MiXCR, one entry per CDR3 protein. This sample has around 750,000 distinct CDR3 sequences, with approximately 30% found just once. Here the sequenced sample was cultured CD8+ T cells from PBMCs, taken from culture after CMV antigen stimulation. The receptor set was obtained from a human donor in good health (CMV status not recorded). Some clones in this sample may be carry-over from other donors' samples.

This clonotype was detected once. CDR3 region: CASSLAPGLAGGNVELFF. CDR3 nucleotide sequence: TGTGCCAGCAGCTTAGCGCCCGGACTAGCGGGGGGGAATGTGGAGCTGTTTTTT. The gene calls are TRBV7-9 and TRBJ2-2; the match to TRBD2 covers 15 bases. CDR1 and CDR2 (germline): SEHNR, FQNEAQ (reference sequence). The CDR3 runs to 18 residues. V lost 0 bases to trimming and J lost 10 bases; unmatched junction nucleotides: 9. The variable domain in full, completed from reference TRBV7-9 and TRBJ2-2, reads DTGVSQNPRHKITKRGQNVTFRCDPISEHNRLYWYRQTLGQGPEFLTYFQNEAQLEKSRLLSDRFSAERPKGSFSTLEIQRTEQGDSAMYLCASSLAPGLAGGNVELFFGEGSRLTVL.

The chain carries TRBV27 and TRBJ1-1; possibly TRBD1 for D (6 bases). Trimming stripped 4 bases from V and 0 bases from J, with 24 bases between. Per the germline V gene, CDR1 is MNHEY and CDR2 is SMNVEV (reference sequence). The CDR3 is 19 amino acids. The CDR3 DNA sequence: TGTGCCAGCAGTTCCAGAATCCCGGGGGCGCAGAAGATGAACACTGAAGCTTTCTTT. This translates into CASSSRIPGAQKMNTEAFF.

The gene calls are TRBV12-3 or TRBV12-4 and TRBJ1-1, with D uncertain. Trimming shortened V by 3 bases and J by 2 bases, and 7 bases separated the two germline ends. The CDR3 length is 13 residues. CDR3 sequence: CASSLKFNTEAFF. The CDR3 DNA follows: TGTGCCAGCAGTTTGAAGTTTAACACTGAAGCTTTCTTT.

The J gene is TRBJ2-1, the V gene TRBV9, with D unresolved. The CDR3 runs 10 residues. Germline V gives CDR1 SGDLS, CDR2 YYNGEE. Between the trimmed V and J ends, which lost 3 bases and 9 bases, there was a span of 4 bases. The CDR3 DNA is TGTGCCAGCAGCGACGGTGAGCAGTTCTTC. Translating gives CASSDGEQFF. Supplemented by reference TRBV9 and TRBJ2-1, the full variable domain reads DSGVTQTPKHLITATGQRVTLRCSPRSGDLSVYWYQQSLDQGLQFLIQYYNGEERAKGNILERFSAQQFPDLHSELNLSSLELGDSALYFCASSDGEQFFGPGTRLTVL.

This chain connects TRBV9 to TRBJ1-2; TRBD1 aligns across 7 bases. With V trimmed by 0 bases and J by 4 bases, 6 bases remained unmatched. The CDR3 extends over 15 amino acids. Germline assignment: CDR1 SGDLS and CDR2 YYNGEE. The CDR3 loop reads CASSVAVTGTYGYTF. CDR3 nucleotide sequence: TGTGCCAGCAGCGTAGCTGTGACAGGGACCTATGGCTACACCTTC.

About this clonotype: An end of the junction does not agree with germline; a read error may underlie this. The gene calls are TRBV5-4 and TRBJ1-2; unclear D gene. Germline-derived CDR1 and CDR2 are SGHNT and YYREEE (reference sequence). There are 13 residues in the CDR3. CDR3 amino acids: CASSSGLHYGYTF. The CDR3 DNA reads TGTGCCAGCAGCTCGGGATTACACTACGGCTACACCTTC.

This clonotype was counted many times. The CDR3 region is CASSLGGQGNSPLHF. DNA of the CDR3: TGTGCCAGCAGCTTAGGAGGACAGGGAAATTCACCCCTCCACTTT. The rearrangement joins TRBV7-2 to TRBJ1-6; 8 bases map to TRBD1. Germline CDR1 SGHTA, CDR2 FQGNSA. The CDR3 is made up of 15 amino acids. Unmatched junction bases numbered 3, after V lost 1 base and J lost 7 bases.

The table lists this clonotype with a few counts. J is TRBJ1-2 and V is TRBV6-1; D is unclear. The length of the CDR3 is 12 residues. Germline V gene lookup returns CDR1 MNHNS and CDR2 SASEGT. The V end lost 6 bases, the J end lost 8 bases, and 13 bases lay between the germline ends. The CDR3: CASSTSLRGYTF. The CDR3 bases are TGTGCCAGCAGCACCTCCCTACGAGGCTACACCTTC.

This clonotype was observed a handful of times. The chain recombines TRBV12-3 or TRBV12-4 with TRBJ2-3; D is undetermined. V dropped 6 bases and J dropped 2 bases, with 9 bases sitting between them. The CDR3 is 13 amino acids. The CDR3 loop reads CASSDPLTDTQYF. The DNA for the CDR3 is TGTGCCAGCAGCGACCCCCTCACAGATACGCAGTATTTT.

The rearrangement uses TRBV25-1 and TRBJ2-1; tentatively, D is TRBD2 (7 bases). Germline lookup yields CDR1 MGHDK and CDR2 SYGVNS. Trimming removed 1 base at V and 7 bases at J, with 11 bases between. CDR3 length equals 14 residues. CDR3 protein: CASSELGGGNEQFF. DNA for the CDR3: TGTGCCAGCAGTGAATTAGGGGGAGGGAATGAGCAGTTCTTC. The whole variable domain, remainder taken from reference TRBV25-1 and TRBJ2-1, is EADIYQTPRYLVIGTGKKITLECSQTMGHDKMYWYQQDPGMELHLIHYSYGVNSTEKGDLSSESTVSRIRTEHFPLTLESARPSHTSQYLCASSELGGGNEQFFGPGTRLTVL.

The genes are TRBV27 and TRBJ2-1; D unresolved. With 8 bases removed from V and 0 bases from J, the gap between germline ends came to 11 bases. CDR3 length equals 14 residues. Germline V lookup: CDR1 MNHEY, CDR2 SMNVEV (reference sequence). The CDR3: CASGPRVSYNEQFF. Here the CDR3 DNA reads TGTGCCAGCGGCCCAAGGGTCTCCTACAATGAGCAGTTCTTC.

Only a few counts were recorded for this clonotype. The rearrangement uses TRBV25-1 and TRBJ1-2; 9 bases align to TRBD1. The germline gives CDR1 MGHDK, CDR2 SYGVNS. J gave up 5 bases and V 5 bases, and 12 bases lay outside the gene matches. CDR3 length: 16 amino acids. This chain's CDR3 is CASSKIQGASRYGYTF. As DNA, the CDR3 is TGTGCCAGCAGTAAAATACAGGGGGCCTCGAGATATGGCTACACCTTC.

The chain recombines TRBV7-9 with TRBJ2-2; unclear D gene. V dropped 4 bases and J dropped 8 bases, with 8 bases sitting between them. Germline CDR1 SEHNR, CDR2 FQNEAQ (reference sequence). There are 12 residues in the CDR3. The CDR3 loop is CASSSRRGELFF. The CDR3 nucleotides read TGTGCCAGCAGCTCACGGCGAGGGGAGCTGTTTTTT.

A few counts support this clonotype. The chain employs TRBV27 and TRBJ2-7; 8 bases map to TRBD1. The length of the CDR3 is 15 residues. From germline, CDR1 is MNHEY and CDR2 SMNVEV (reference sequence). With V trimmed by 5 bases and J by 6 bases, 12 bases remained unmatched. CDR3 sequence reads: CASSTRTGRLSEQYF. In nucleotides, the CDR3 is TGTGCCAGCAGTACAAGGACAGGGAGATTGAGCGAGCAGTACTTC.

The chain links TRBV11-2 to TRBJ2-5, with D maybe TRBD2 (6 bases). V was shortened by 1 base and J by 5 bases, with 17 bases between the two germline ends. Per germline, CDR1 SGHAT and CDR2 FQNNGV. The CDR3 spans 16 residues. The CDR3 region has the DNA TGTGCCAGCAGCTTAGTAACGGGGGAGTCCAGGGAGACCCAGTACTTC. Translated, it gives CASSLVTGESRETQYF.

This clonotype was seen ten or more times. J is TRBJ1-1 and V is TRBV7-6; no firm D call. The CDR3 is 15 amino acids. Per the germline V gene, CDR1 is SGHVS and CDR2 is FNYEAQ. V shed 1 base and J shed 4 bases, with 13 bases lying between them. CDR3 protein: CASSLGSNLGTEAFF. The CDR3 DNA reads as TGTGCCAGCAGCTTAGGGAGCAACCTTGGCACTGAAGCTTTCTTT.

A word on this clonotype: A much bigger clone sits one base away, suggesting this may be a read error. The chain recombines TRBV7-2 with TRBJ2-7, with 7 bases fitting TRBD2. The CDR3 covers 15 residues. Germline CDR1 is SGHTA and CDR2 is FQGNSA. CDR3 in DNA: TGTGTCAGCAGCCCCGCTGGGGGGGGCTCCTACGAGCAGTACTTC. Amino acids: CVSSPAGGGSYEQYF.

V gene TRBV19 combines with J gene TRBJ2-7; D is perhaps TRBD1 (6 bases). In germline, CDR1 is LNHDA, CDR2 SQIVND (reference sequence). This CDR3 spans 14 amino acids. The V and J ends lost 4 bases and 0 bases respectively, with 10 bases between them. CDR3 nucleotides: TGTGCCAGTAGTAACTGGGACAACTCCTACGAGCAGTACTTC. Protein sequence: CASSNWDNSYEQYF.

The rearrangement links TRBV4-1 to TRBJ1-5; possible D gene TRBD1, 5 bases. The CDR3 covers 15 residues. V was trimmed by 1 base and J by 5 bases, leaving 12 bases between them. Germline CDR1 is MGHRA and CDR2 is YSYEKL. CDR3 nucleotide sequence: TGCGCCAGCAGCCAAGCGTACCGAGGGGATCAGCCCCAGCATTTT. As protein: CASSQAYRGDQPQHF.

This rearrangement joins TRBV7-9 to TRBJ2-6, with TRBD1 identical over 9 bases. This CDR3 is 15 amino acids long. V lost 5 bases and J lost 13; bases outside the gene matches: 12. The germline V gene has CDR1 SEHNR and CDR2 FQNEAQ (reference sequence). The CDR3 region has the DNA TGTGCCAGCAGCGTCACACCGGGACAGGGTCTTGTCCTGACTTTC. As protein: CASSVTPGQGLVLTF.